Below, 31 T cell receptor beta chains from the same sample are listed, as sequenced in a study of shared T cell receptors in the human thymus. TCRdb's table, derived via immunoSEQ multiplex PCR, lists solely in-frame clones and lacks some. The sample records about 660,000 clones, 88% being singletons. Separately, the same data were catalogued under a study of human thymus T cells.

Specimen: thymocytes. These receptors were taken from a boy under two years old with a congenital heart defect.

The rearrangement uses TRBV27 and TRBJ2-3, with a tentative D call TRBD1 (5 bases). CDR3 length: 15 residues. V was trimmed by 3 bases and J by 1 base, leaving 11 bases between them. The V gene's germline CDR1 is MNHEY and CDR2 SMNVEV (reference sequence). The CDR3 loop is CASSFRDYGTDTQYF. CDR3 DNA: TGTGCCAGCAGTTTCAGGGATTACGGCACAGATACGCAGTATTTT.

The chain carries TRBV5-8 and TRBJ2-5; a possible D gene is TRBD1 (5 bases). The length of the CDR3 is 13 residues. CDR1 and CDR2 from the germline V gene are SGHTS and YDEGEE. V was clipped by 6 bases and J by 0 bases, with 9 bases between them. DNA of the CDR3: TGTGCCAGCAAACGACAGTACCAAGAGACCCAGTACTTC. The encoded protein is CASKRQYQETQYF.

This clone has just one count. The chain carries TRBV11-2 and TRBJ2-1; TRBD2 agrees at 8 bases. This CDR3 is built from 17 residues. After removal of 5 bases from V and 0 bases from J, the junction contained 9 bases not matched to a gene. Per germline, CDR1 SGHAT and CDR2 FQNNGV. The DNA of the CDR3 is TGTGCCAGCAGCGCATCCACTAGCGGCTACTCCTACAATGAGCAGTTCTTC. It codes for CASSASTSGYSYNEQFF.

The rearrangement links TRBV2 to TRBJ1-3, with 8 bases fitting TRBD1. The CDR3 extends over 18 amino acids. V was pared by 3 bases and J by 4 bases, with 14 bases of the junction left unmatched. The germline gives CDR1 SNHLY, CDR2 FYNNEI. CDR3 loop: CASSDPPGGTGGGNTIYF. In nucleotides, the CDR3 is TGTGCCAGCAGTGACCCACCCGGGGGTACAGGGGGGGGAAACACCATATATTTT.

The J gene is TRBJ2-2, the V gene TRBV30; 9 bases align to TRBD1. Germline V gene data show CDR1 as GTSNPN and CDR2 as SVGIG (reference sequence). The CDR3 spans 14 residues. The V segment lost 6 bases and the J segment 2 bases; nucleotides outside the gene matches: 4. The CDR3 coding sequence is TGTGCCTGTGGACAGGGGAAAAACACCGGGGAGCTGTTTTTT. This sequence encodes CACGQGKNTGELFF. Complete variable domain (other parts from reference TRBV30 and TRBJ2-2): SQTIHQWPATLVQPVGSPLSLECTVEGTSNPNLYWYRQAAGRGLQLLFYSVGIGQISSEVPQNLSASRPQDRQFILSSKKLLLSDSGFYLCACGQGKNTGELFFGEGSRLTVL.

This chain uses TRBV5-4 with TRBJ2-7, with TRBD2 matching over 15 bases. Trimming removed 0 bases from V and 0 bases from J; junction bases left unmatched: 7. The CDR3 is 19 residues long. Per the germline V gene, CDR1 is SGHNT and CDR2 is YYREEE (reference sequence). CDR3 DNA: TGTGCCAGCAGCTTGGAGAACGGGACTAGCGGGAGGTCCTCCTACGAGCAGTACTTC. This encodes CASSLENGTSGRSSYEQYF.

V gene TRBV5-1 combines with J gene TRBJ2-5; 15 positions agree with TRBD2. Unmatched junction bases numbered 8, after V lost 10 bases and J lost 4 bases. The CDR3 contains 15 residues. The germline V gene encodes CDR1 SGHRS and CDR2 YFSETQ. The CDR3 loop is CALTRTSGGGETQYF. CDR3 nucleotides: TGCGCCCTCACCCGGACTAGCGGGGGGGGAGAGACCCAGTACTTC.

This chain uses TRBV13 with TRBJ2-7; D ambiguous. Trimming stripped 4 bases from V and 0 bases from J, with 7 bases between. From germline, CDR1 is PRHDT and CDR2 FYEKMQ (reference sequence). The CDR3 consists of 13 residues. Here the CDR3 DNA reads TGTGCCAGCAGCTACCACAGCTCCTACGAGCAGTACTTC. The encoded protein is CASSYHSSYEQYF. Complete variable domain (other parts from reference TRBV13 and TRBJ2-7): AAGVIQSPRHLIKEKRETATLKCYPIPRHDTVYWYQQGPGQDPQFLISFYEKMQSDKGSIPDRFSAQQFSDYHSELNMSSLELGDSALYFCASSYHSSYEQYFGPGTRLTVT.

The V gene is TRBV5-1, the J gene TRBJ2-7; 11 bases are a match to TRBD1. Germline CDR1 and CDR2: SGHRS and YFSETQ. This CDR3 spans 15 amino acids. With V trimmed by 4 bases and J by 7 bases, 10 bases remained unmatched. The CDR3 coding sequence is TGCGCCAGCAGCGCCGAGGGACAGGGGGTAGGGGAGCAGTACTTC. Protein: CASSAEGQGVGEQYF.

The V call is TRBV11-3, the J call TRBJ2-7; no reliable D call. The CDR3 is 12 residues long. The V gene's germline CDR1 is SGHNT and CDR2 YENEEA. V was cut by 6 bases and J by 7 bases, with 13 bases left in between. CDR3 DNA: TGTGCCAGCAGTCCAATCGGTTCTGAGCAGTACTTC. This gives the protein CASSPIGSEQYF.

On this clone: One end of the junction is discordant with germline, which a read error may explain. V is TRBV4-3 and J is TRBJ2-1; D perhaps matches TRBD1 (5 bases). The germline gives CDR1 LGHNA, CDR2 YSLEER. This CDR3 region has 16 residues. This CDR3 reads CASSEDRAGTYNEQFF. The CDR3 DNA follows: TGCGCCAGCAGCGAAGACCGGGCAGGGACCTACAATGAGCAGTTCTTC.

The CDR3 loop is CASNQAGPSSYEQYF. The CDR3 DNA is TGTGCCAGCAACCAAGCGGGTCCTAGCTCCTACGAGCAGTACTTC. The chain joins TRBV2 to TRBJ2-7, with D maybe TRBD2 (6 bases). The CDR3 length is 15 residues. V gave up 7 bases and J gave up 0 bases, with 16 bases separating them. CDR1 is SNHLY and CDR2 is FYNNEI in the germline V gene.

This sequence joins TRBV6-4 and TRBJ2-3; 10 nucleotides agree with TRBD2. The CDR3 runs 16 residues. V trimming: 3 bases; J trimming: 2 bases; junction bases outside the gene matches: 5. Looked up from germline, CDR1 is MRHNA and CDR2 is SNTAGT. This CDR3 reads CASSESLAGLTDTQYF. In DNA, the CDR3 is TGTGCCAGCAGTGAGTCACTAGCGGGACTCACAGATACGCAGTATTTT.

The chain links TRBV27 to TRBJ2-1; TRBD2 matches 11 bases. The CDR3 sequence is 13 residues long. Looked up from germline, CDR1 is MNHEY and CDR2 is SMNVEV (reference sequence). J lost 7 bases, V lost 7 bases, and 3 bases had no gene match. CDR3 bases: TGTGCCAGCAACTTAGCGGGAGGGAATGAGCAGTTCTTC. This encodes CASNLAGGNEQFF.

CDR3: CAWGTSGTSSYNEQFF. The CDR3 region has the DNA TGTGCCTGGGGGACTAGCGGAACCAGCTCCTACAATGAGCAGTTCTTC. V is TRBV30 and J is TRBJ2-1, with 11 bases matching TRBD2. The V gene's germline CDR1 is GTSNPN and CDR2 SVGIG (reference sequence). V lost 5 bases, J lost 0 bases, and 6 bases stayed unmatched. This CDR3 is built from 16 residues.

The chain is built from TRBV30 and TRBJ2-1, with D perhaps matching TRBD2 (6 bases). V was cut by 2 bases and J by 12 bases, with 20 bases left in between. The CDR3 has 14 residues. The germline V gene encodes CDR1 GTSNPN and CDR2 SVGIG (reference sequence). CDR3 in amino acids: CAWSTGTWLQGQFF. In DNA form, the CDR3 reads TGTGCCTGGAGTACCGGGACTTGGCTTCAGGGGCAGTTCTTC.

V and J are TRBV27 and TRBJ2-3; TRBD2 matches at 8 bases. The V gene end was trimmed by 10 bases and the J gene end by 6 bases; junction bases not matched to a gene: 12. The CDR3 loop spans 14 amino acids. Germline V gene data show CDR1 as MNHEY and CDR2 as SMNVEV (reference sequence). The CDR3 sequence is CATAGGGAHDTQYF. As DNA, the CDR3 is TGTGCCACCGCGGGGGGCGGTGCTCACGATACGCAGTATTTT.

The gene calls are TRBV27 and TRBJ1-5; 8 bases align to TRBD1. With V trimmed by 6 bases and J by 9 bases, 13 bases remained unmatched. Germline values: CDR1 MNHEY, CDR2 SMNVEV (reference sequence). The length of the CDR3 is 15 residues. CDR3 sequence: CASSHSGQGCLPQHF. CDR3 sequence (DNA): TGTGCCAGCAGCCACTCCGGACAGGGCTGCTTGCCCCAGCATTTT.

This clone was counted a single time. The chain employs TRBV27 and TRBJ2-7; 13 bases are a match to TRBD2. CDR1 is MNHEY and CDR2 is SMNVEV in the germline V gene (reference sequence). The CDR3 sequence is 15 residues long. V was clipped by 5 bases and J by 3 bases; unmatched bases: 4. CDR3 residues: CASSPWTSGSYEQYF. For the CDR3, the DNA is TGTGCCAGCAGTCCCTGGACTAGCGGGAGCTACGAGCAGTACTTC.

The rearrangement links TRBV27 to TRBJ1-1; D remains ambiguous. V was cut by 4 bases and J by 2 bases, with 14 bases left in between. This CDR3 spans 15 amino acids. From germline, CDR1 is MNHEY and CDR2 SMNVEV (reference sequence). The CDR3 spells CASSWRSLPNTEAFF. The CDR3 nucleotides read TGTGCCAGCAGTTGGAGGAGTCTCCCTAACACTGAAGCTTTCTTT.

Worth noting for this clone: Distinct nucleotide sequences in the sample also encode this CDR3. The chain has TRBV5-1 and TRBJ2-7; TRBD2 matches at 11 bases. In germline, CDR1 is SGHRS, CDR2 YFSETQ. V trimming: 1 base; J trimming: 3 bases; junction bases outside the gene matches: 0. The CDR3 sequence is 14 residues long. The CDR3 DNA reads as TGCGCCAGCAGCTTGACTAGCGGGAGCTACGAGCAGTACTTC. Its protein product is CASSLTSGSYEQYF.

The chain has TRBV19 and TRBJ2-5; 9 bases fit TRBD1. From germline, CDR1 is LNHDA and CDR2 SQIVND (reference sequence). The CDR3 loop spans 17 amino acids. V shed 6 bases and J 2 bases; nucleotides not matched to a gene: 13. The CDR3 spells CASSPTLGTGRQETQYF. In DNA form, the CDR3 reads TGTGCCAGTAGCCCGACCCTGGGGACAGGGAGGCAAGAGACCCAGTACTTC.

This clone appeared once. V gene TRBV5-6 combines with J gene TRBJ2-3; 9 bases are a match to TRBD2. J gave up 3 bases and V 7 bases, and 9 bases lay outside the gene matches. This CDR3 is 15 amino acids long. The germline CDR1 and CDR2 sequences are SGHDT and YYEEEE. The DNA for the CDR3 is TGTGCCAGCTCCCCTAGCGGGGTATTTACAGATACGCAGTATTTT. Its translation is CASSPSGVFTDTQYF.

The rearrangement links TRBV19 to TRBJ2-2; a weak D match, TRBD2 (6 bases). Germline assignment: CDR1 LNHDA and CDR2 SQIVND (reference sequence). Trimming took 5 bases from V and 6 from J, leaving 22 bases between them. The CDR3 is 17 residues long. CDR3 sequence reads: CASSPLANQYGAGELFF. In nucleotides, the CDR3 is TGTGCCAGTAGTCCCCTAGCGAACCAATATGGCGCCGGGGAGCTGTTTTTT.

The V call is TRBV5-4, the J call TRBJ2-1; 11 bases map to TRBD2. The trim removed 4 bases at V and 10 bases at J, leaving 10 bases unmatched. The CDR3 has 15 amino acids. Germline-derived CDR1 and CDR2 are SGHNT and YYREEE (reference sequence). The DNA of the CDR3 is TGTGCCAGCAGCCGGGGGGATAGCGGGAGGGGAGAGCAGTTCTTC. Translation: CASSRGDSGRGEQFF.

This clone was counted once. The rearrangement links TRBV11-2 to TRBJ2-1; 8 bases agree with TRBD2. Looked up from germline, CDR1 is SGHAT and CDR2 is FQNNGV. Germline trimming cut 5 bases from V and 0 bases from J; bases unmatched to any gene: 12. CDR3 length equals 18 residues. The CDR3 DNA reads as TGTGCCAGCAGCAAATCGGCGGGAGGCCCCCGCTCCTACAATGAGCAGTTCTTC. Protein sequence: CASSKSAGGPRSYNEQFF. Drawing the rest from reference TRBV11-2 and TRBJ2-1, the complete variable domain is EAGVAQSPRYKIIEKRQSVAFWCNPISGHATLYWYQQILGQGPKLLIQFQNNGVVDDSQLPKDRFSAERLKGVDSTLKIQPAKLEDSAVYLCASSKSAGGPRSYNEQFFGPGTRLTVL.

V usage is TRBV2 and J usage is TRBJ1-2; D unclear. V lost 6 bases and J 7 bases, leaving 15 bases between the germline ends. The CDR3 contains 13 residues. Looked up from germline, CDR1 is SNHLY and CDR2 is FYNNEI. The CDR3, as DNA: TGTGCCAGCAGCGAGTCTTGGGGAGCTGGCTACACCTTC. It specifies CASSESWGAGYTF. The complete variable domain, with remaining parts taken from reference TRBV2 and TRBJ1-2, reads EPEVTQTPSHQVTQMGQEVILRCVPISNHLYFYWYRQILGQKVEFLVSFYNNEISEKSEIFDDQFSVERPDGSNFTLKIRSTKLEDSAMYFCASSESWGAGYTFGSGTRLTVV.

The V gene is TRBV4-2, the J gene TRBJ2-7; 16 bases match TRBD2. V was clipped by 5 bases and J by 5 bases; unmatched bases: 18. This CDR3 is 20 amino acids long. Germline CDR1 LGHNA, CDR2 YNFKEQ. The CDR3 region is CASSTVWAPGLAGGRHEQYF. The CDR3 coding sequence is TGTGCCAGCAGCACCGTGTGGGCCCCGGGACTAGCGGGAGGGCGGCACGAGCAGTACTTC.

The rearrangement links TRBV4-3 to TRBJ2-7, with TRBD1 identical over 7 bases. The CDR3 is made up of 16 amino acids. The germline V gene encodes CDR1 LGHNA and CDR2 YSLEER. V lost 1 base, J lost 4 bases, and 10 bases stayed unmatched. The CDR3 loop reads CASSQGGGSGCYEQYF. As DNA, the CDR3 is TGCGCCAGCAGCCAAGGAGGGGGCAGCGGATGTTACGAGCAGTACTTC.

The CDR3 nucleotides are TGTGCCAGCAGCCAAGGGACAGGGTGCTTCAGGGAGTGCGAGCAGTACTTC. Translated, it gives CASSQGTGCFRECEQYF. The J gene is TRBJ2-7, the V gene TRBV4-2; 8 bases align to TRBD1. Germline V gene lookup returns CDR1 LGHNA and CDR2 YNFKEQ. The CDR3 is 17 amino acids. The trim removed 1 base at V and 6 bases at J, leaving 14 bases unmatched.

This CDR3 reads CASSHEHRGDTEAFF. CDR3 sequence (DNA): TGTGCCAGCAGCCATGAACACCGGGGGGACACTGAAGCTTTCTTT. The chain couples TRBV4-2 to TRBJ1-1, with D perhaps TRBD1 (5 bases). Germline CDR1 LGHNA, CDR2 YNFKEQ. The CDR3 is 15 amino acids. V was cut by 3 bases and J by 3 bases, with 14 bases left in between.